Listed here are 25 T cell receptor beta chains from one sample, sequenced in a study of blood T cell repertoires in COVID-19. Method: immunoSEQ multiplex PCR; TCRdb's copy keeps in-frame clones and lacks some. The table lists 250,000 to 300,000 clones, less than 90% of them singletons. Source material: peripheral blood. The receptors were sampled from a man aged 55-75 years who had recovered from COVID-19.

The chain carries TRBV28 and TRBJ1-5; D call uncertain. Trimming took off 3 bases at V and 3 bases at J, with 12 bases between the two ends. Germline-derived CDR1 and CDR2 are MDHEN and SYDVKM. The CDR3 is 15 amino acids. DNA for the CDR3: TGTGCCAGCAGTTTGTCGGGATTCTCCAATCAGCCCCAGCATTTT. Translating it yields CASSLSGFSNQPQHF.

This chain joins TRBV18 and TRBJ1-2; TRBD1 matches 8 bases. The germline V gene has CDR1 KGHSH and CDR2 LQKENI. Trimming removed 4 bases from V and 4 bases from J; junction bases left unmatched: 14. There are 17 residues in the CDR3. The CDR3 bases are TGTGCCAGCTCACTTACTCGGGCGACAGGGGAAGGCTATGGCTACACCTTC. This gives the protein CASSLTRATGEGYGYTF. Filled out from reference TRBV18 and TRBJ1-2, the complete variable domain reads NAGVMQNPRHLVRRRGQEARLRCSPMKGHSHVYWYRQLPEEGLKFMVYLQKENIIDESGMPKERFSAEFPKEGPSILRIQQVVRGDSAAYFCASSLTRATGEGYGYTFGSGTRLTVV.

This clone is a singleton in its sample. The chain links TRBV18 to TRBJ2-3; weak D call: TRBD2 (5 bases). The V end lost 6 bases, the J end lost 2 bases, and 12 bases lay between the germline ends. Germline V gives CDR1 KGHSH, CDR2 LQKENI. CDR3 size: 14 residues. Here the CDR3 reads CASSPTGSTDTQYF. The CDR3, as DNA: TGTGCCAGCTCGCCGACGGGATCCACAGATACGCAGTATTTT.

The chain employs TRBV5-5 and TRBJ2-2, with 11 nucleotides matching TRBD2. The CDR3 has 16 residues. Germline lookup yields CDR1 SGHKS and CDR2 YYEKEE (reference sequence). Trimming at V came to 4 bases and at J to 1 base, leaving 3 bases not matched to a gene. CDR3 DNA sequence: TGTGCCAGCAGCACCGGGACTAGCGGGAACACCGGGGAGCTGTTTTTT. This codes for CASSTGTSGNTGELFF.

This sequence joins TRBV5-1 and TRBJ2-1, with 9 bases lining up with TRBD2. Germline V gene sequence: CDR1 SGHRS, CDR2 YFSETQ. J gave up 10 bases and V 0 bases, and 8 bases lay outside the gene matches. CDR3 length: 15 residues. Here the CDR3 reads CASSLVSREGREQFF. The CDR3 DNA follows: TGCGCCAGCAGCTTGGTTTCGCGGGAGGGCCGGGAGCAGTTCTTC.

J is TRBJ2-6 and V is TRBV4-1, with 10 bases identical to TRBD1. The CDR3 covers 19 residues. Trimming took 4 bases from V and 3 from J; bases not matched to a gene: 12. The germline V gene encodes CDR1 MGHRA and CDR2 YSYEKL. CDR3 DNA sequence: TGCGCCAGCAGCCTCCGGGACAGGGGAGGGATTGGTGGGGCCAACGTCCTGACTTTC. It is translated as CASSLRDRGGIGGANVLTF.

This clone was seen only a few times. The rearrangement joins TRBV7-9 to TRBJ1-2; a weak D match, TRBD1 (6 bases). The V gene's germline CDR1 is SEHNR and CDR2 FQNEAQ (reference sequence). V was clipped by 2 bases and J by 6 bases, with 13 bases between them. This CDR3 contains 14 residues. CDR3 loop: CASSLWTAEHGYTF. In nucleotides, the CDR3 is TGTGCCAGCAGCTTATGGACAGCGGAGCATGGCTACACCTTC.

V gene TRBV7-9 combines with J gene TRBJ2-3; D gene uncertain. CDR1 is SEHNR and CDR2 is FQNEAQ in the germline V gene (reference sequence). V was pared by 7 bases and J by 5 bases, with 7 bases between. The CDR3 is 11 amino acids. The CDR3 here is CASTPGDTQYF. The CDR3 DNA reads TGTGCCAGCACCCCCGGAGATACGCAGTATTTT.

The rearrangement links TRBV9 to TRBJ1-2; weak D call: TRBD1 (6 bases). The germline gives CDR1 SGDLS, CDR2 YYNGEE. Trimming took off 0 bases at V and 8 bases at J, with 11 bases between the two ends. This CDR3 is built from 13 residues. In DNA form, the CDR3 reads TGTGCCAGCAGCGTAGGGACAGCGGGGGGCTACACCTTC. This gives the protein CASSVGTAGGYTF.

This chain uses TRBV27 with TRBJ2-3, with D maybe TRBD2 (6 bases). The V and J ends lost 2 bases and 0 bases respectively, with 6 bases between them. The CDR3 contains 14 residues. The germline V gene encodes CDR1 MNHEY and CDR2 SMNVEV (reference sequence). The CDR3 here is CASSLRGSTDTQYF. Written as DNA, the CDR3 is TGTGCCAGCAGTTTACGGGGGAGCACAGATACGCAGTATTTT.

V and J are TRBV2 and TRBJ2-1; a weak D match, TRBD2 (5 bases). There are 11 residues in the CDR3. CDR1 and CDR2 (germline): SNHLY, FYNNEI. Trimming pared 6 bases from V and 8 bases from J, leaving 8 bases between. The CDR3 sequence: CASSRTYEQFF. Written as DNA, the CDR3 is TGTGCCAGCAGCAGGACTTATGAGCAGTTCTTC.

In this sample, this clone turned up once. The CDR3 sequence is CASSRRNVGGASGNTIYF. CDR3 nucleotide sequence: TGTGCCAGCAGCCGACGAAACGTGGGGGGGGCTTCTGGAAACACCATATATTTT. This chain links TRBV7-8 with TRBJ1-3; perhaps TRBD1 as D (6 bases). V lost 5 bases and J 1 base, leaving 21 bases between the germline ends. The V gene's germline CDR1 is SGHVS and CDR2 FQNEAQ. This CDR3 has 18 amino acids. The full variable domain, in which reference TRBV7-8 and TRBJ1-3 provide the parts outside the CDR3, is GAGVSQSPRYKVAKRGQDVALRCDPISGHVSLFWYQQALGQGPEFLTYFQNEAQLDKSGLPSDRFFAERPEGSVSTLKIQRTQQEDSAVYLCASSRRNVGGASGNTIYFGEGSWLTVV.

The chain links TRBV30 to TRBJ2-2, with a weak D call TRBD2 (6 bases). This CDR3 region has 12 residues. The V gene lost 7 bases and the J gene lost 6 bases, with 12 bases spanning the gap. CDR1 is GTSNPN and CDR2 is SVGIG in the germline V gene (reference sequence). The chain's CDR3 is CASSRGPGELFF. The CDR3 region has the DNA TGTGCCTCTTCGCGGGGACCCGGGGAGCTGTTTTTT. Combining the CDR3 with reference TRBV30 and TRBJ2-2 gives the whole variable domain SQTIHQWPATLVQPVGSPLSLECTVEGTSNPNLYWYRQAAGRGLQLLFYSVGIGQISSEVPQNLSASRPQDRQFILSSKKLLLSDSGFYLCASSRGPGELFFGEGSRLTVL.

The V and J genes are TRBV19 and TRBJ2-3; 14 bases agree with TRBD2. The CDR3 runs to 17 residues. Trimming cost V 5 bases and J 2 bases; bases outside gene matches: 6. Germline V gene lookup returns CDR1 LNHDA and CDR2 SQIVND (reference sequence). The CDR3 coding sequence is TGTGCCAGTAGTGCGGGACTAGCGGGAGTCTTCACAGATACGCAGTATTTT. Protein: CASSAGLAGVFTDTQYF.

This chain links TRBV5-1 with TRBJ2-5; 8 bases are a match to TRBD1. This CDR3 is built from 15 residues. Germline V gene data show CDR1 as SGHRS and CDR2 as YFSETQ. V shed 4 bases and J 3 bases; nucleotides not matched to a gene: 8. The CDR3 sequence: CASSPGDRNEETQYF. The CDR3 bases are TGCGCCAGCAGCCCAGGGGACAGGAACGAAGAGACCCAGTACTTC.

V is TRBV18 and J is TRBJ1-5; D perhaps matches TRBD1 (6 bases). In germline, CDR1 is KGHSH, CDR2 LQKENI. This CDR3 is 17 amino acids long. The ends were cut back, 2 bases at V and 0 bases at J, with 14 bases in the middle. The CDR3 protein is CASSPTGTLNSNQPQHF. Written as DNA, the CDR3 is TGTGCCAGCTCACCAACAGGGACCCTCAATAGCAATCAGCCCCAGCATTTT.

V and J are TRBV2 and TRBJ1-5; perhaps TRBD1 as D (5 bases). The CDR3 extends over 17 amino acids. CDR1 and CDR2 from the germline V gene are SNHLY and FYNNEI. V was shortened by 4 bases and J by 0 bases, with 16 bases between the two germline ends. DNA for the CDR3: TGTGCCAGCAGTGGGACATGGGTAGGTCATAGCAATCAGCCCCAGCATTTT. This gives the protein CASSGTWVGHSNQPQHF.

The gene calls are TRBV6-1 and TRBJ1-5; maybe TRBD1 (6 bases). There are 15 residues in the CDR3. The V end lost 7 bases, the J end lost 9 bases, and 22 bases lay between the germline ends. Looked up from germline, CDR1 is MNHNS and CDR2 is SASEGT. CDR3 nucleotide sequence: TGTGCCAGCACTTCCCGGGCAGGGGCCTCGCGGCCCCAGCATTTT. This sequence encodes CASTSRAGASRPQHF.

This clone was detected many times. The rearrangement links TRBV6-2 or TRBV6-3 to TRBJ2-2; D uncertain. The CDR3 is made up of 13 amino acids. The V gene's germline CDR1 is MNHEY and CDR2 SVGEGT. Trimming removed 2 bases at V and 3 bases at J, with 4 bases between. The CDR3 sequence is CASSYTDTGELFF. CDR3 DNA sequence: TGTGCCAGCAGTTACACGGACACCGGGGAGCTGTTTTTT.

The chain has TRBV6-5 and TRBJ1-5; TRBD1 aligns across 8 bases. The germline V gene encodes CDR1 MNHEY and CDR2 SVGAGI. Trimming took 6 bases from V and 4 from J; bases not matched to a gene: 5. This CDR3 has 14 residues. The CDR3 nucleotides are TGTGCCAGCAGGAGGACAGGGCGAAATCAGCCCCAGCATTTT. Its translation: CASRRTGRNQPQHF.

The chain recombines TRBV23-1 with TRBJ2-5, with D possibly matching TRBD2 (6 bases). TRBV23-1 is an open reading frame, and its role is uncertain. This CDR3 has 14 residues. Between the trimmed V and J ends, which lost 3 bases and 5 bases, there was a span of 13 bases. CDR3 sequence (DNA): TGCGCCAGCAGTCAGGGCCGGGGGTGGGAGACCCAGTACTTC. Protein: CASSQGRGWETQYF.

This chain connects TRBV11-2 to TRBJ2-3, with 10 bases aligning to TRBD2. Germline assignment: CDR1 SGHAT and CDR2 FQNNGV. The CDR3 has 15 residues. V was clipped by 2 bases and J by 3 bases; unmatched bases: 2. The CDR3 sequence is CASSLLAGETDTQYF. The DNA for the CDR3 is TGTGCCAGCAGCTTACTAGCGGGAGAGACAGATACGCAGTATTTT. Drawing the rest from reference TRBV11-2 and TRBJ2-3, the complete variable domain is EAGVAQSPRYKIIEKRQSVAFWCNPISGHATLYWYQQILGQGPKLLIQFQNNGVVDDSQLPKDRFSAERLKGVDSTLKIQPAKLEDSAVYLCASSLLAGETDTQYFGPGTRLTVL.

The chain recombines TRBV7-9 with TRBJ2-1, with 10 bases fitting TRBD2. The CDR3 loop spans 14 amino acids. V was pared by 6 bases and J by 7 bases, with 6 bases of the junction left unmatched. Germline V gives CDR1 SEHNR, CDR2 FQNEAQ (reference sequence). The CDR3 DNA reads TGTGCCAGCAGTTTGGGGACTAGCGTAAATGAGCAGTTCTTC. Its translation is CASSLGTSVNEQFF.

The V call is TRBV5-6, the J call TRBJ2-7; perhaps TRBD1 as D (6 bases). Germline loops: CDR1 SGHDT, CDR2 YYEEEE. This CDR3 is built from 15 residues. The V end was cut by 1 base, the J end by 2 bases, with 13 bases between. In DNA, the CDR3 is TGTGCCAGCAGCTTGCAGGGGATGCCACCCTACGAGCAGTACTTC. Its protein is CASSLQGMPPYEQYF.

J is TRBJ1-2 and V is TRBV7-5; the tabulated D call, TRBD1, remains unverified against the DNA. TRBV7-5 is described as a pseudogene. The CDR3 has 13 residues. Here the CDR3 DNA reads TGTGCCAGAAGCTTAGCCCGACATCTTGGCTACACCTTC. This gives the protein CARSLARHLGYTF.